A selection of T cell receptor beta chains follows, all from one sample in a study of response to subunit inactivated influenza vaccine. TCRdb re-called the RT-PCR reads with MiXCR, one entry per CDR3 protein. The table has roughly 180,000 distinct CDR3 sequences, roughly 8.7% seen once. This specimen was non-naive T cells sorted from PBMCs, taken on the day of vaccination. Receptors were obtained from a man aged 50 to 59 who received an inactivated influenza vaccine. Both conserved end residues are part of each CDR3. D genes are given only for firm matches. The size of a clone is reported for some rows only, either as once, few or many, or as a class for expanded clones.

cdr3_nt,cdr3_aa,d_call,v_call,clone_size,j_call
TGTGCCAGCAGACTAGCGGGGTCCTACGAGCAGTACTTC,CASRLAGSYEQYF,TRBD2,TRBV25-1,many,TRBJ2-7
TGTGCCAGCAGCCTCACCACGGGTGAGCAGTTCTTC,CASSLTTGEQFF,NA,TRBV5-6,many,TRBJ2-1
TGTGCCAGCAGCTCCGGGGACGGCTCCTACGAGCAGTACTTC,CASSSGDGSYEQYF,NA,TRBV7-2,NA,TRBJ2-7
TGCGCCAGCAGCTTCGATGTAAAGGCCGCCGGCACCATATATTTT,CASSFDVKAAGTIYF,NA,TRBV5-1,many,TRBJ1-3
TGTGCCAGCAGTCCCGTTGAGGGTACTTGGAATCAGCCCCAGCATTTT,CASSPVEGTWNQPQHF,NA,TRBV28,NA,TRBJ1-5
TGTGCCAGCAGTACTACCACGGGACAGACACGGAATCAGCCCCAGCATTTT,CASSTTTGQTRNQPQHF,TRBD1,TRBV2,NA,TRBJ1-5
TGTGCCAGCAGTTACTCGACCGGGCGAAGCACAGATACGCAGTATTTT,CASSYSTGRSTDTQYF,NA,TRBV6-5,few,TRBJ2-3
TGTGCCAGCAGCTTAGGGACGGGAGCGCGAAATGAGCAGTTCTTC,CASSLGTGARNEQFF,NA,TRBV11-3,NA,TRBJ2-1
TGTGCCACCAGCAGAGATCTTAGGGGACAGGGGGCTCATAGCAATCAGCCCCAGCATTTT,CATSRDLRGQGAHSNQPQHF,TRBD1,TRBV15,many,TRBJ1-5
TGCAGCGTTGATCGCTATGGGACTAGAGACGAGCAGTACTTC,CSVDRYGTRDEQYF,TRBD2,TRBV29-1,many,TRBJ2-7
TGTGCCAGCAGCCCCACAAGGAACACCGGGGAGCTGTTTTTT,CASSPTRNTGELFF,NA,TRBV7-2,many,TRBJ2-2
TGCAGTGCTAGACGGTGGGGCGGGGAGACCCAGTACTTC,CSARRWGGETQYF,NA,TRBV20-1,NA,TRBJ2-5
TGCAGTGCTAGAGAGGCGGGACCCTCCTACAATGAGCAGTTCTTC,CSAREAGPSYNEQFF,NA,TRBV20-1,NA,TRBJ2-1
TGTGCCAGCAGCGAGGGACAGAACTATGGCTACACCTTC,CASSEGQNYGYTF,TRBD1,TRBV7-8,many,TRBJ1-2
TGTGCCAGCATTATGCAGGGTTTTAGCGCTGAAGCTTTCTTT,CASIMQGFSAEAFF,NA,TRBV6-5,NA,TRBJ1-1
TGCAGTGCTATTCGGGGGGATACGCAGTATTTT,CSAIRGDTQYF,NA,TRBV20-1,few,TRBJ2-3
TGTGCCAGCAGCTTATTGGCTCGGGGGGCTAAGTCACCCCTCCACTTT,CASSLLARGAKSPLHF,NA,TRBV7-2,many,TRBJ1-6
TGCAGTGCTAGAAGGGGTCGAACCTACAATGAGCAGTTCTTC,CSARRGRTYNEQFF,NA,TRBV20-1,NA,TRBJ2-1
TGCGCCAGCAGCTCGGGTGGGGCGGTTGAGCAGTTCTTC,CASSSGGAVEQFF,NA,TRBV5-1,many,TRBJ2-1
TGTGCCAGCAGCGTAGTCAGGACGGATACGCAGTATTTT,CASSVVRTDTQYF,NA,TRBV9,many,TRBJ2-3
TGTGCCAGCAGCTTAGTTTGGCTAGTGGACGAGCAGTACTTC,CASSLVWLVDEQYF,NA,TRBV11-2,few,TRBJ2-7
TGTGCCAGCTCAGAACTAGCGGTCTCAAATTACGAGCAGTACTTC,CASSELAVSNYEQYF,TRBD2,TRBV18,NA,TRBJ2-7
TGTGCCAGCAGTCTGATACTAGCGGCGATCCCGATGGTTTCCTACAATGAGCAGTTCTTC,CASSLILAAIPMVSYNEQFF,TRBD2,TRBV6-2/TRBV6-3,NA,TRBJ2-1
TGTGCCAGCCACAGAGATAGCAATCAGCCCCAGCATTTT,CASHRDSNQPQHF,NA,TRBV28,many,TRBJ1-5
TGCAGTGCCGCCAAAACAGGGGGGCTGGACGAGCAGTACTTC,CSAAKTGGLDEQYF,TRBD1,TRBV20-1,few,TRBJ2-7
TGTGCCAGCCAACCGGGTTTTGCTGGGGCCAACGTCCTGACTTTC,CASQPGFAGANVLTF,NA,TRBV2,NA,TRBJ2-6
TGCGCCAGCAGCCCCTCACTCGTAGCGGGAGGTCATGAGCAGTTCTTC,CASSPSLVAGGHEQFF,TRBD2,TRBV4-3,NA,TRBJ2-1
TGTGCCAGCAGTAGCTGGGACAGGGGCCAAATATACAATGAGCAGTTCTTC,CASSSWDRGQIYNEQFF,TRBD1,TRBV28,many,TRBJ2-1
TGTGCCAGCAGAAAGGACAGGGGGGGGATTGGTTATGGCTACACCTTC,CASRKDRGGIGYGYTF,TRBD1,TRBV12-3/TRBV12-4,NA,TRBJ1-2
TGTGCCAGCAGCTTAATCCCGACAGGACCTTCCTACGAGCAGTACTTC,CASSLIPTGPSYEQYF,NA,TRBV7-2,few,TRBJ2-7
TGTGCCACCAGCAGAGCGGGCAGGGAGGAACAGCCCCAGCATTTT,CATSRAGREEQPQHF,NA,TRBV15,many,TRBJ1-5
TGTGCCAGCAGTTTCGCAGGGTACGATACGCAGTATTTT,CASSFAGYDTQYF,NA,TRBV27,NA,TRBJ2-3
TGCAGTGTGCGGACAGGGGGCGTTTACGAGCAGTACTTC,CSVRTGGVYEQYF,TRBD1,TRBV20-1,few,TRBJ2-7
TGTGCCAGCAGTTTCGCGACGGGGTACCGCTCTGGAAACACCATATATTTT,CASSFATGYRSGNTIYF,NA,TRBV12-3/TRBV12-4,many,TRBJ1-3
TGTGCCAGCACACAGGATCAATACAATGAGCAGTTCTTC,CASTQDQYNEQFF,NA,TRBV12-3/TRBV12-4,NA,TRBJ2-1
TGTGCCACCAGCAGGTGGACAAACCAAGAGACCCAGTACTTC,CATSRWTNQETQYF,NA,TRBV15,NA,TRBJ2-5
TGTGCCAGCAGCCCCGGGCGACCCTCTTACACCGGGGAGCTGTTTTTT,CASSPGRPSYTGELFF,NA,TRBV5-6,NA,TRBJ2-2
TGTGCCAGCACCGCAACAGGGGTCGGAAATGGCTACACCTTC,CASTATGVGNGYTF,TRBD1,TRBV12-3/TRBV12-4,NA,TRBJ1-2
TGTGCCAGCAGTGCGACCGGGACAGTTCGTGAAAAACTGTTTTTT,CASSATGTVREKLFF,TRBD1,TRBV2,many,TRBJ1-4
TGTGCCAGCAGTGAAGACAGGGGTGACACTGAAGCTTTCTTT,CASSEDRGDTEAFF,TRBD1,TRBV6-1,few,TRBJ1-1
TGCAGCGTACGGGACAGAGATACGCAGTATTTT,CSVRDRDTQYF,TRBD1,TRBV29-1,many,TRBJ2-3
TGTGCCAGCAGCCAGGTGGGGGTCCGCACCGGGGAGCTGTTTTTT,CASSQVGVRTGELFF,NA,TRBV3-1,NA,TRBJ2-2
TGTGCCAGCAGTTACCCCGACGCGGACAGGCCCTATGGCTACACCTTC,CASSYPDADRPYGYTF,TRBD1,TRBV6-5,NA,TRBJ1-2
TGTGCCAGCAGCCAAGAGTCGTACGGGAGAGGGCCAGATACGCAGTATTTT,CASSQESYGRGPDTQYF,NA,TRBV4-2,many,TRBJ2-3
TGTGCCAGCAGTGACCTATGGGATTCACCCCTCCACTTT,CASSDLWDSPLHF,NA,TRBV6-1,few,TRBJ1-6
TGTGCCAGCAGCCACCGGGCGTTAGATACGCAGTATTTT,CASSHRALDTQYF,NA,TRBV5-5,NA,TRBJ2-3
TGCAGTGCTTCTCCGACAGGGTCTCGTGCTTTCTTT,CSASPTGSRAFF,TRBD1,TRBV20-1,few,TRBJ1-1
TGTGCCATCAGTCTGCTCCAGGCAGGCCAACAGAACACCGGGGAGCTGTTTTTT,CAISLLQAGQQNTGELFF,NA,TRBV10-3,NA,TRBJ2-2
TGTGCCAGCAGCCAGGTTAGCGGGAGGATTCTCCACGAGCAGTACTTC,CASSQVSGRILHEQYF,TRBD2,TRBV4-2,many,TRBJ2-7
TGTGCCAGCAGCTTGGGGCAGGGGGCGAATGAGCACTTCTTC,CASSLGQGANEHFF,TRBD1,TRBV5-4,NA,TRBJ2-1
TGTGCCAGCAGCTCAACAGGGGGCTGGATCGAGACCCAGCACTTC,CASSSTGGWIETQHF,TRBD1,TRBV5-6,NA,TRBJ2-5
TGTGCCAGCAGTGAAGGGGGGCCGCAAGAGACCCAGTACTTC,CASSEGGPQETQYF,NA,TRBV6-1,NA,TRBJ2-5
TGTGCCAGCAGTTTATGGCTTAGGAGCGGACCGAACACCGGGGAGCTGTTTTTT,CASSLWLRSGPNTGELFF,NA,TRBV12-3/TRBV12-4,many,TRBJ2-2
TGTGCCAGCACCACGGACTCTGGGGCCAACGTCCTGACTTTC,CASTTDSGANVLTF,NA,TRBV18,NA,TRBJ2-6
TGTGCCAGCAGCCCGACAGGCGGGTTTCAGCCCCAGCATTTT,CASSPTGGFQPQHF,NA,TRBV28,few,TRBJ1-5